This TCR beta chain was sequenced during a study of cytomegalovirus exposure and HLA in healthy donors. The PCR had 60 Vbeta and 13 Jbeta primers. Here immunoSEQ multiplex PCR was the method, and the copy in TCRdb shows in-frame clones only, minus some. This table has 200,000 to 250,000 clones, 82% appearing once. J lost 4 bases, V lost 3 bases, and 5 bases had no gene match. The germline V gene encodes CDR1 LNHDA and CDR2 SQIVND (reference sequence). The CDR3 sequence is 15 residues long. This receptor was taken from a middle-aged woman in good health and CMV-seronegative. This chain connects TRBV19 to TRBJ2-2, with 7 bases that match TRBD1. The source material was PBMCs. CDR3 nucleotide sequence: TGTGCCAGTAGTATGGGGGCAGGGGGCACCGGGGAGCTGTTTTTT. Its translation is CASSMGAGGTGELFF. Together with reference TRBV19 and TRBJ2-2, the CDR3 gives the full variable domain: DGGITQSPKYLFRKEGQNVTLSCEQNLNHDAMYWYRQDPGQGLRLIYYSQIVNDFQKGDIAEGYSVSREKKESFPLTVTSAQKNPTAFYLCASSMGAGGTGELFFGEGSRLTVL.